These T cell receptor beta chains were read from a single sample in a study of blood T cell repertoires in COVID-19. Only in-frame clones appear in the TCRdb table, and some are missing; sequencing was by immunoSEQ multiplex PCR. The repertoire holds over 60,000 clones, roughly 71% seen once, with around 14% in the top ten. Sequenced: peripheral blood. The receptors shown here come from a man aged 55-75 years with COVID-19, enrolled during active disease. The CDR3 runs from the conserved cysteine through the conserved F or W. A D gene is named only where the DNA matches it firmly. Clone sizes are given selectively: once, few, many, or a class where the clone is expanded.

j_gene: TRBJ1-4; d_gene: NA; v_gene: TRBV6-5; abundance: many; CDR3nt: TGTGCCAGCAGTTACGCGGGAGATGAAAAACTGTTTTTT; CDR3aa: CASSYAGDEKLFF
j_gene: TRBJ1-2; d_gene: NA; v_gene: TRBV28; abundance: NA; CDR3nt: TGTGCCAGCAACAGTAGGAACTATGGCTACACCTTC; CDR3aa: CASNSRNYGYTF
j_gene: TRBJ2-2; d_gene: NA; v_gene: TRBV11-3; abundance: NA; CDR3nt: TGTGCCAGCACCGGGGGCAAAGGGACAGTGAACACCGGGGAGCTGTTTTTT; CDR3aa: CASTGGKGTVNTGELFF
j_gene: TRBJ1-2; d_gene: NA; v_gene: TRBV5-6; abundance: NA; CDR3nt: TGTGCCAGCAGCCTAACCGATAACTATGGCTACACCTTC; CDR3aa: CASSLTDNYGYTF
j_gene: TRBJ2-5; d_gene: NA; v_gene: TRBV6-6; abundance: NA; CDR3nt: TGTGCCAGCAGTTACGGCAGGATTCAGGCGGAGACCCAGTACTTC; CDR3aa: CASSYGRIQAETQYF
j_gene: TRBJ2-1; d_gene: TRBD1; v_gene: TRBV9; abundance: NA; CDR3nt: TGTGCCAGCAGCCACCGGGACAGGGTCTTCAATGAGCAGTTCTTC; CDR3aa: CASSHRDRVFNEQFF
j_gene: TRBJ2-7; d_gene: TRBD2; v_gene: TRBV4-2; abundance: NA; CDR3nt: TGTGCCAGCAGCCAAAAGCGGGGCGGCGAGCAGTACTTC; CDR3aa: CASSQKRGGEQYF
j_gene: TRBJ1-4; d_gene: NA; v_gene: TRBV5-6; abundance: few; CDR3nt: TGTGCCAGCAGCTTGCGAGGGGAGGGTGAAAAACTGTTTTTT; CDR3aa: CASSLRGEGEKLFF
j_gene: TRBJ1-5; d_gene: NA; v_gene: TRBV7-9; abundance: many; CDR3nt: TGTGCCACACCGCGGCATCACCGCAATCAGCCCCAGCATTTT; CDR3aa: CATPRHHRNQPQHF
j_gene: TRBJ2-7; d_gene: NA; v_gene: TRBV14; abundance: NA; CDR3nt: TGTGCCAGCAGCGGGGGGGCGCGGTACGAGCAGTACTTC; CDR3aa: CASSGGARYEQYF
j_gene: TRBJ2-7; d_gene: TRBD1; v_gene: TRBV28; abundance: NA; CDR3nt: TGTGCCAGCAGTCGACAGGGGTGGGACGAGCAGTACTTC; CDR3aa: CASSRQGWDEQYF
j_gene: TRBJ1-1; d_gene: NA; v_gene: TRBV29-1; abundance: few; CDR3nt: TGCAGCGGGCGGGGATTTAACACTGAAGCTTTCTTT; CDR3aa: CSGRGFNTEAFF
j_gene: TRBJ2-1; d_gene: NA; v_gene: TRBV3-1/TRBV3-2; abundance: once; CDR3nt: TGTGCCAGCAGCCAAGATTGGGGCGTTGAGCAGTTCTTC; CDR3aa: CASSQDWGVEQFF
j_gene: TRBJ2-3; d_gene: TRBD2; v_gene: TRBV5-1; abundance: NA; CDR3nt: TGCGTCAGCAGCTTGGACGGGGGGAGAACTACGCAGTATTTT; CDR3aa: CVSSLDGGRTTQYF
j_gene: TRBJ2-7; d_gene: NA; v_gene: TRBV14; abundance: NA; CDR3nt: TGTGCCAGCAGCCAAGGTACGAGCCTCTCCTACGAGCAGTACTTC; CDR3aa: CASSQGTSLSYEQYF
j_gene: TRBJ2-4; d_gene: TRBD2; v_gene: TRBV5-6; abundance: NA; CDR3nt: TGTGCCAGCAGCTTGGTAGCTAGCGGGGACAAAAACATTCAGTACTTC; CDR3aa: CASSLVASGDKNIQYF
j_gene: TRBJ1-5; d_gene: NA; v_gene: TRBV6-5; abundance: NA; CDR3nt: TGTGCCAGCACCTCCGGGATTATGGGTCAGCCCCAGCATTTT; CDR3aa: CASTSGIMGQPQHF
j_gene: TRBJ1-1; d_gene: NA; v_gene: TRBV10-1; abundance: NA; CDR3nt: TGCGCCACCAGACGCACTCCCAACACTGAAGCTTTCTTT; CDR3aa: CATRRTPNTEAFF
j_gene: TRBJ1-5; d_gene: NA; v_gene: TRBV2; abundance: NA; CDR3nt: TGTGCCAGCAGTGAAAGGGGGTACAGCAATCAGCCCCAGCATTTT; CDR3aa: CASSERGYSNQPQHF
j_gene: TRBJ1-3; d_gene: NA; v_gene: TRBV12-5; abundance: few; CDR3nt: TGTGCTAGTGGTCAGTCGGCAGGGAGAAACACCATATATTTT; CDR3aa: CASGQSAGRNTIYF
j_gene: TRBJ2-5; d_gene: TRBD1; v_gene: TRBV5-4; abundance: few; CDR3nt: TGTGCCAGCAGCCGGCCGACAGGGGACCCTTTTGGGGAGACCCAGTACTTC; CDR3aa: CASSRPTGDPFGETQYF
j_gene: TRBJ2-1; d_gene: TRBD2; v_gene: TRBV9; abundance: NA; CDR3nt: TGTGCCAGCAGCGCACGGAGAGCGGGGGCACTCAATGAGCAGTTCTTC; CDR3aa: CASSARRAGALNEQFF
j_gene: TRBJ2-6; d_gene: TRBD2; v_gene: TRBV4-2; abundance: NA; CDR3nt: TGTGCCAGCAGCCAAGAGCCTAGCGGGACTGGGGCCAACGTCCTGACTTTC; CDR3aa: CASSQEPSGTGANVLTF
j_gene: TRBJ2-5; d_gene: NA; v_gene: TRBV18; abundance: NA; CDR3nt: TGTGCCACTGGGACTTGGGAGACCCAGTACTTC; CDR3aa: CATGTWETQYF
j_gene: TRBJ1-1; d_gene: NA; v_gene: TRBV18; abundance: NA; CDR3nt: TGTGCCAGCTCACTCGGAGGGGTTAACACTGAAGCTTTCTTT; CDR3aa: CASSLGGVNTEAFF
j_gene: TRBJ2-6; d_gene: NA; v_gene: TRBV30; abundance: NA; CDR3nt: TGTGCCTCGTACAGGGCTGGGGCCAACGTCCTGACTTTC; CDR3aa: CASYRAGANVLTF
j_gene: TRBJ2-7; d_gene: TRBD1; v_gene: TRBV5-1; abundance: NA; CDR3nt: TGCGCCAGCAGCCCCCAAGGATCCGGGACAGGGGTTGAGCAGTACTTC; CDR3aa: CASSPQGSGTGVEQYF
j_gene: TRBJ2-3; d_gene: NA; v_gene: TRBV7-9; abundance: NA; CDR3nt: TGTGCCAGCAGTTGGGGGCTAGGGACAGATACGCAGTATTTT; CDR3aa: CASSWGLGTDTQYF
j_gene: TRBJ2-1; d_gene: TRBD2; v_gene: TRBV11-1; abundance: NA; CDR3nt: TGTGCCAGCAGCCGTAGCGGGAGGGACTCACATGAGCAGTTCTTC; CDR3aa: CASSRSGRDSHEQFF
j_gene: TRBJ1-1; d_gene: TRBD1; v_gene: TRBV6-2/TRBV6-3; abundance: NA; CDR3nt: TGTGCCAGCAGTTACAGGGGGCCCACTGAAGCTTTCTTT; CDR3aa: CASSYRGPTEAFF
j_gene: TRBJ1-1; d_gene: TRBD1; v_gene: TRBV5-1; abundance: NA; CDR3nt: TGCGCCAGCAGTCAAGGGACAGGGAAGACTGAAGCTTTCTTT; CDR3aa: CASSQGTGKTEAFF
j_gene: TRBJ2-2; d_gene: NA; v_gene: TRBV5-4; abundance: NA; CDR3nt: TGTGCCAGCAGCCCCCTGGGCCTGAACACCGGGGAGCTGTTTTTT; CDR3aa: CASSPLGLNTGELFF
j_gene: TRBJ2-5; d_gene: NA; v_gene: TRBV7-7; abundance: NA; CDR3nt: TGTGCCAGCAGCCAAAGCGGGACAGGTCAAGAGACCCAGTACTTC; CDR3aa: CASSQSGTGQETQYF
j_gene: TRBJ2-2; d_gene: TRBD2; v_gene: TRBV5-1; abundance: NA; CDR3nt: TGCGCCAGCAGCTCGGGACTAGCGGGGGCCGGGGAGCTGTTTTTT; CDR3aa: CASSSGLAGAGELFF
j_gene: TRBJ2-3; d_gene: TRBD2; v_gene: TRBV30; abundance: NA; CDR3nt: TGTGCCTGGAGTGTAGGAGGTAGCGGGGGGGGAGATACGCAGTATTTT; CDR3aa: CAWSVGGSGGGDTQYF
j_gene: TRBJ2-3; d_gene: NA; v_gene: TRBV6-5; abundance: NA; CDR3nt: TGTGCCAGCTCCATGAGGAGTGCAGATACGCAGTATTTT; CDR3aa: CASSMRSADTQYF
j_gene: TRBJ1-5; d_gene: NA; v_gene: TRBV19; abundance: NA; CDR3nt: TGTGCCAGTACCCCGTTCGGCAATCAGCCCCAGCATTTT; CDR3aa: CASTPFGNQPQHF
j_gene: TRBJ2-7; d_gene: TRBD1; v_gene: TRBV11-3; abundance: NA; CDR3nt: TGTGCCAGCAGCCGGGACAGGGGCCCCTACGAGCAGTACTTC; CDR3aa: CASSRDRGPYEQYF
j_gene: TRBJ2-4; d_gene: NA; v_gene: TRBV2; abundance: NA; CDR3nt: TGTGCCAGTTCCGGGACAAGCATTCAGTACTTC; CDR3aa: CASSGTSIQYF
j_gene: TRBJ2-7; d_gene: TRBD2; v_gene: TRBV19; abundance: NA; CDR3nt: TGTGCCAGTAGCCCAGCGGGGAGTTCCTACGAGCAGTACTTC; CDR3aa: CASSPAGSSYEQYF